The entry below gives a single T cell receptor beta chain sequence along with its context. Its target is not known. Unique molecular identifiers tagged the TCRbeta library. TCRdb independently ran MiXCR on the PCR reads; one entry per CDR3 protein. This sample has about 580,000 distinct CDR3 sequences, with 27% found just once. From germline, CDR1 is DFQATT and CDR2 SNEGSKA (reference sequence). V was cut by 3 bases and J by 4 bases, with 10 bases left in between. The CDR3 has 12 amino acids. This entry comes from a study of T-cell reconstitution after alpha-beta-depleted transplantation in children. The study's findings and limits: Several patients had high TCRbeta diversity at day 60; it came from surviving recipient T cells and thymic progenitors. Most T-cell counts and diversity one year after the transplant came from T cells that were newly produced. Expanded graft clones numbering several hundred reportedly gave rise to alpha-beta T cells about two months after transplant.

The TCR sequence derives from a boy under three years old with Wiskott-Aldrich syndrome, due to receive a stem cell transplant. Sequenced here: PBMCs, sampled before TCRalphabeta/CD19-depleted stem cell transplant. The chain is built from TRBV20-1 and TRBJ2-7; either TRBD1 or TRBD2 may fit D (6 bases each). The CDR3 DNA follows: TGCAGTGCTAGCGGGGGCCAATACGAGCAGTACTTC. This gives the protein CSASGGQYEQYF.